These 12 T cell receptor beta chains were all obtained from the same sample, sequenced in a study of low-dose radiotherapy and immunotherapy resistance in tumors. Indicated time point: before trial treatment. TRAV- and TRBV-specific primers, spanning alpha and beta chains, primed first-strand cDNA. A roughly 20-cycle PCR with a constant-region primer and V-primer adapter amplified TCRs. TCRdb re-called the reads with MiXCR, one entry per CDR3 protein. This sample has about 60,000 distinct CDR3 sequences, with less than 25% found just once. The input for sequencing was PBMCs, taken before treatment. Receptors were obtained from a male donor with prostate cancer.

The table lists this clonotype with many counts. The V gene is TRBV27, the J gene TRBJ2-5; 12 nucleotides line up with TRBD2. Germline CDR1 MNHEY, CDR2 SMNVEV (reference sequence). With 6 bases clipped from V and 3 bases from J, the junction kept 5 bases outside the gene matches. This CDR3 comprises 15 residues. DNA for the CDR3: TGTGCCAGCAGCTATCGACTAGCGGGAGAAGAGACCCAGTACTTC. Protein sequence: CASSYRLAGEETQYF.

In its sample, this clonotype was seen many times. This chain joins TRBV5-6 and TRBJ2-7; D not certain. The V gene lost 4 bases and the J gene lost 1 base, with 15 bases spanning the gap. The CDR3 spans 15 residues. CDR1 and CDR2 from the germline V gene are SGHDT and YYEEEE. CDR3 sequence (DNA): TGTGCCAGCAGCCTCGATCGGACGGGTTCCTACGAGCAGTACTTC. Translated: CASSLDRTGSYEQYF.

In this sample, this clonotype turned up a few times. The chain links TRBV18 to TRBJ2-1; TRBD2 matches 8 bases. The V gene end was trimmed by 6 bases and the J gene end by 5 bases; junction bases not matched to a gene: 6. CDR1 and CDR2 from the germline V gene are KGHSH and LQKENI. CDR3 length equals 14 residues. The CDR3 DNA is TGTGCCAGCTCCCCGACGGGGGGGGACAATGAGCAGTTCTTC. Translating it yields CASSPTGGDNEQFF.

This clonotype was detected many times. V is TRBV2 and J is TRBJ2-7, with D uncertain. The CDR3 totals 11 residues. The germline V gene encodes CDR1 SNHLY and CDR2 FYNNEI. Trimming cost V 5 bases and J 3 bases, with 5 bases left between them. The CDR3 is CASSRVYEQYF. CDR3 bases: TGTGCCAGCAGTCGAGTCTACGAGCAGTACTTC.

This clonotype was detected ten times or more. The chain has TRBV13 and TRBJ1-5; 7 bases fit TRBD1. Germline V lookup: CDR1 PRHDT, CDR2 FYEKMQ (reference sequence). The CDR3 extends over 16 amino acids. V dropped 6 bases and J dropped 3; count of bases not matched to a gene: 11. CDR3 sequence reads: CASRLDRTPINQPQHF. DNA of the CDR3: TGTGCCAGCAGACTGGACAGGACGCCTATCAATCAGCCCCAGCATTTT.

This clonotype has only a few counts. V is TRBV7-2 and J is TRBJ2-1; D ambiguous. The V end lost 5 bases, the J end lost 10 bases, and 12 bases lay between the germline ends. This CDR3 region has 12 residues. Germline CDR1 SGHTA, CDR2 FQGNSA. The CDR3 spells CASSPQGLEQFF. The CDR3 coding sequence is TGTGCCAGCAGCCCTCAAGGCCTAGAGCAGTTCTTC. Looking up the rest from reference TRBV7-2 and TRBJ2-1 gives the full variable domain: GAGVSQSPSNKVTEKGKDVELRCDPISGHTALYWYRQSLGQGLEFLIYFQGNSAPDKSGLPSDRFSAERTGGSVSTLTIQRTQQEDSAVYLCASSPQGLEQFFGPGTRLTVL.

This clonotype appeared many times. The V call is TRBV12-3 or TRBV12-4, the J call TRBJ2-3; possibly TRBD1 or TRBD2 for D (6 bases each). Trimming pared 6 bases from V and 2 bases from J, leaving 12 bases between. The CDR3 runs to 14 residues. DNA for the CDR3: TGTGCCAGCAGGAGGGGGGTAGACACAGATACGCAGTATTTT. Protein: CASRRGVDTDTQYF.

This clonotype was seen ten or more times. The rearrangement joins TRBV10-1 to TRBJ2-3, with D possibly matching TRBD2 (6 bases). Trimming took 3 bases from V and 0 from J, leaving 10 bases between them. The germline V gene has CDR1 WNHNN and CDR2 SYGVQD (reference sequence). CDR3 length equals 15 residues. CDR3 amino acids: CASSEAGHSTDTQYF. CDR3 DNA: TGCGCCAGCAGTGAAGCGGGTCATAGCACAGATACGCAGTATTTT.

This clonotype was counted many times. This CDR3 is CASSLVGGKGSPLHF. CDR3 nucleotide sequence: TGTGCCAGCAGCCTCGTCGGGGGTAAGGGCTCACCCCTCCACTTT. V is TRBV3-1 and J is TRBJ1-6, with D perhaps matching TRBD1 (5 bases). Germline loops: CDR1 LGHDT, CDR2 YNNKEL (reference sequence). The CDR3 totals 15 residues. V was shortened by 4 bases and J by 10 bases, with 17 bases between the two germline ends.

This clonotype was observed many times. The chain recombines TRBV7-2 with TRBJ2-5; 7 bases line up with TRBD2. Per the germline V gene, CDR1 is SGHTA and CDR2 is FQGNSA. The V and J ends lost 5 bases and 4 bases, in that order; junction bases with no gene match: 7. The CDR3 covers 14 residues. Here the CDR3 reads CASSSPGGRETQYF. CDR3 nucleotide sequence: TGTGCCAGCAGCAGCCCGGGGGGTCGAGAGACCCAGTACTTC.

In this sample, this clonotype turned up many times. The CDR3 sequence is CASSLDRVRANEKLFF. As DNA, the CDR3 is TGTGCCAGCAGCTTGGACAGGGTTCGGGCTAATGAAAAACTGTTTTTT. The V call is TRBV7-2, the J call TRBJ1-4, with TRBD1 identical over 8 bases. The CDR3 spans 16 residues. With V trimmed by 3 bases and J by 3 bases, 6 bases remained unmatched. Germline V gene data show CDR1 as SGHTA and CDR2 as FQGNSA.

This clonotype was counted at least ten times. V is TRBV12-3 or TRBV12-4 and J is TRBJ2-7; possibly TRBD1 for D (5 bases). CDR3 length: 11 amino acids. The ends were cut back, 6 bases at V and 9 bases at J, with 12 bases in the middle. The CDR3 region has the DNA TGTGCCAGCAGAAGTAAGGGGCGGCAGTACTTC. This gives the protein CASRSKGRQYF.